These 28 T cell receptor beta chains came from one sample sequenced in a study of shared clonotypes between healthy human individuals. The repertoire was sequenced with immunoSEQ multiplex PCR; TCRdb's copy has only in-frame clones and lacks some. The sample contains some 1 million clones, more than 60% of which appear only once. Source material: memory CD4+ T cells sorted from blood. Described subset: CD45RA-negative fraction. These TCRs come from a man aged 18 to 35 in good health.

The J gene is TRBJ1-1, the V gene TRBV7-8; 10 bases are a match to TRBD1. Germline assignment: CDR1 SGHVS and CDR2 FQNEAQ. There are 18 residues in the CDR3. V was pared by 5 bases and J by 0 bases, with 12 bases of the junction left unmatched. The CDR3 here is CASSTIPGQGKVNTEAFF. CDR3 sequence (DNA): TGTGCCAGCAGCACTATACCGGGACAGGGGAAGGTGAACACTGAAGCTTTCTTT. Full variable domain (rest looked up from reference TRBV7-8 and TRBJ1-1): GAGVSQSPRYKVAKRGQDVALRCDPISGHVSLFWYQQALGQGPEFLTYFQNEAQLDKSGLPSDRFFAERPEGSVSTLKIQRTQQEDSAVYLCASSTIPGQGKVNTEAFFGQGTRLTVV.

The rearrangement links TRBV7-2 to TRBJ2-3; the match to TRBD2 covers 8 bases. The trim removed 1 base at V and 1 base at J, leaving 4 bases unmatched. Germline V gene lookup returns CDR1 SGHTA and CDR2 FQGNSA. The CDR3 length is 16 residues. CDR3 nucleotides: TGTGCCAGCAGCTTAGTAGGTAGCGGGGGCACAGATACGCAGTATTTT. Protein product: CASSLVGSGGTDTQYF.

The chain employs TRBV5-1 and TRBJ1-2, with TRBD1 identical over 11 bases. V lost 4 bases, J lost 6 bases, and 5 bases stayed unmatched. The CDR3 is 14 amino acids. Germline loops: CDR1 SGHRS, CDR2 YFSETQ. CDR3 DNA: TGCGCCAGCAGCGTGGGACAGGGGGTAGATGGCTACACCTTC. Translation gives CASSVGQGVDGYTF.

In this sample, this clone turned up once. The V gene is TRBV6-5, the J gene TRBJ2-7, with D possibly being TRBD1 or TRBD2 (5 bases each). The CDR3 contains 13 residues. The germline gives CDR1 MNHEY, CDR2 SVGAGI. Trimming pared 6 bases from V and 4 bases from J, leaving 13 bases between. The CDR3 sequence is CASRGTAQYEQYF. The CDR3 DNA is TGTGCCAGCAGGGGGACGGCCCAATACGAGCAGTACTTC.

CDR3 nucleotide sequence: TGTGCCAGCAGCTTAGTGGGGGGCCTGATCTATAATTCACCCCTCCACTTT. Encoded protein: CASSLVGGLIYNSPLHF. This chain joins TRBV7-2 and TRBJ1-6, with D possibly matching TRBD1 (6 bases). The CDR3 loop spans 17 amino acids. The germline V gene has CDR1 SGHTA and CDR2 FQGNSA. Trimming removed 1 base at V and 3 bases at J, with 13 bases between.

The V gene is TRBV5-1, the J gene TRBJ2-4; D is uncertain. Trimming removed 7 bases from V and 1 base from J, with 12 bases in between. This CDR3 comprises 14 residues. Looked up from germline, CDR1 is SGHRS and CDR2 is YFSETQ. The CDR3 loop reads CASSAVDAKNIQYF. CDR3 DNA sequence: TGCGCCAGCTCGGCGGTTGACGCCAAAAACATTCAGTACTTC. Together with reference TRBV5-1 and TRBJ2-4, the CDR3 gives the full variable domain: KAGVTQTPRYLIKTRGQQVTLSCSPISGHRSVSWYQQTPGQGLQFLFEYFSETQRNKGNFPGRFSGRQFSNSRSEMNVSTLELGDSALYLCASSAVDAKNIQYFGAGTRLSVL.

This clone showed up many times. This CDR3 reads CASSSIRGSANEKLFF. The CDR3 DNA sequence: TGTGCCAGCAGCTCAATCAGGGGTTCGGCTAATGAAAAACTGTTTTTT. V and J are TRBV11-2 and TRBJ1-4, with TRBD1 as a possible D gene (6 bases). V gave up 4 bases and J gave up 3 bases, with 15 bases separating them. The CDR3 has 16 residues. Germline V gene data show CDR1 as SGHAT and CDR2 as FQNNGV.

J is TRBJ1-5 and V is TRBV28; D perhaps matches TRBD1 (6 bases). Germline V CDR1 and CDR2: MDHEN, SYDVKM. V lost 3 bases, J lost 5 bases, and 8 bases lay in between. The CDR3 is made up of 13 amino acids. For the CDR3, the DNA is TGTGCCAGCAGTTTTCCAGGGGATCAGCCCCAGCATTTT. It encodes CASSFPGDQPQHF.

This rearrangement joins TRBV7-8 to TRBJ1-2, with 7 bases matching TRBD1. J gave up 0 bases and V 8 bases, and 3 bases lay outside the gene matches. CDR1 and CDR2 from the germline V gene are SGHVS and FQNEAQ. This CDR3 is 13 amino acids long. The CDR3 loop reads CASGTASNYGYTF. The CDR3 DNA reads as TGTGCCAGCGGGACAGCCTCTAACTATGGCTACACCTTC.

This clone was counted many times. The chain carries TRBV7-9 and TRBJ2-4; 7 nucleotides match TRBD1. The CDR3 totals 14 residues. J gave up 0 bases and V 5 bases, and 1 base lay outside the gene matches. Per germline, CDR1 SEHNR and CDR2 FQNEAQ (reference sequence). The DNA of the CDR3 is TGTGCCAGCAGCGGACAGGTAGCCAAAAACATTCAGTACTTC. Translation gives CASSGQVAKNIQYF.

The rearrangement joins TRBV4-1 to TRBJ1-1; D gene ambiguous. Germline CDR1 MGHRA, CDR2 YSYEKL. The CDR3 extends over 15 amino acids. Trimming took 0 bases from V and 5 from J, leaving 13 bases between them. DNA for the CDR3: TGCGCCAGCAGCCAAGACAGTTGGGAGGTTACTGAAGCTTTCTTT. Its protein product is CASSQDSWEVTEAFF.

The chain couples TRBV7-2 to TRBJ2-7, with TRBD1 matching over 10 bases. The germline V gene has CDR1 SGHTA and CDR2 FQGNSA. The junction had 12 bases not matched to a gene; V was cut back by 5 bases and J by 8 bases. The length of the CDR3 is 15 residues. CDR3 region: CASSLSPGQGRKQYF. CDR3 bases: TGTGCCAGCAGCCTCTCCCCGGGACAGGGGAGGAAGCAGTACTTC.

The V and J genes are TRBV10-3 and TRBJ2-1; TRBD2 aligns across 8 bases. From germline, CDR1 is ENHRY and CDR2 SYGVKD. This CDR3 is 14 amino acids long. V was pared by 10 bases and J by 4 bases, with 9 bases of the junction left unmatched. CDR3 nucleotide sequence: TGTGCCACGGGAGGGGGGGCCCAATACAATGAGCAGTTCTTC. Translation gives CATGGGAQYNEQFF.

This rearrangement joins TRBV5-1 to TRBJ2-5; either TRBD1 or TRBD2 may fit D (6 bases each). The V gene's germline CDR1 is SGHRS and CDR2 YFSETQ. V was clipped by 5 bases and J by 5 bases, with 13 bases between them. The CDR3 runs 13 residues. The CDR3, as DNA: TGCGCCAGCAGTAGACTAGGGGGGGAGACCCAGTACTTC. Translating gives CASSRLGGETQYF.

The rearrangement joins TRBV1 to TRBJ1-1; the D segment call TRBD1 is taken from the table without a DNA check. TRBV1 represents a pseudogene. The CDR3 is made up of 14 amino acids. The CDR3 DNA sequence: TGCACCAGCAGCCTTTTAAACAGGGGCACTGAAGCTTTCTTT. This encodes CTSSLLNRGTEAFF.

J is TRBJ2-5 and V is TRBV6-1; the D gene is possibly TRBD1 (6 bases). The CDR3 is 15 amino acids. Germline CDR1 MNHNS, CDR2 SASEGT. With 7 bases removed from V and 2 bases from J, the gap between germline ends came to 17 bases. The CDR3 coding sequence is TGTGCCAGCACTCGCGTCCAGGGGATTCAAGAGACCCAGTACTTC. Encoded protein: CASTRVQGIQETQYF.

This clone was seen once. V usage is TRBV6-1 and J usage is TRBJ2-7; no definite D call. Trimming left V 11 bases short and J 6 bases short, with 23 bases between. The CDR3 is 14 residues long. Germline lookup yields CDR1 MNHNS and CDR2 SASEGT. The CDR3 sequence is CAPPPRDQDGEQYF. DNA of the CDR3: TGTGCCCCGCCCCCCCGAGACCAGGACGGCGAGCAGTACTTC.

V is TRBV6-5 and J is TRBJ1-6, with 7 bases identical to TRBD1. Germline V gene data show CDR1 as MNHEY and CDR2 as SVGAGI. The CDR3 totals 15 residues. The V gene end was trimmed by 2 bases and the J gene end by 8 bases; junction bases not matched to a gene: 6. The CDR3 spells CASSYAGGSDSPLHF. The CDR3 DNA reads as TGTGCCAGCAGTTACGCAGGGGGAAGCGATTCACCCCTCCACTTT.

This chain's CDR3 is CASSLGDRGYGYTF. The CDR3 DNA reads as TGTGCCAGCAGTTTAGGGGACAGGGGCTATGGCTACACCTTC. This chain joins TRBV27 and TRBJ1-2; 10 nucleotides align to TRBD1. CDR1 is MNHEY and CDR2 is SMNVEV in the germline V gene (reference sequence). With 2 bases clipped from V and 4 bases from J, the junction kept 1 base outside the gene matches. This CDR3 region has 14 residues.

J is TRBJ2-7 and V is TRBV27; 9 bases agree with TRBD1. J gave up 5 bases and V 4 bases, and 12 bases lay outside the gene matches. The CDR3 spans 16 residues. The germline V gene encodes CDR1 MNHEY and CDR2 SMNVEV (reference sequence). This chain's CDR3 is CASSSPLRDRVNEQYF. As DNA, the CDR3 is TGTGCCAGCAGTTCCCCCCTCCGGGACAGGGTCAACGAGCAGTACTTC.

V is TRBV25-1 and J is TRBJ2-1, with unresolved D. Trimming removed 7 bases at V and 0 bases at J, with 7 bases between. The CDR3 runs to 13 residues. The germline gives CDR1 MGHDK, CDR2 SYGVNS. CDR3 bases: TGTGCCAGCAACCCGAGCTCCTACAATGAGCAGTTCTTC. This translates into CASNPSSYNEQFF.

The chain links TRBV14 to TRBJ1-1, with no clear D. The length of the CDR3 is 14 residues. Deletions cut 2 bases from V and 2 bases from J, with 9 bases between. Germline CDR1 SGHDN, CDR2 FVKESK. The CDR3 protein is CASSQSSVNTEAFF. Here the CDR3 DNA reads TGTGCCAGCAGCCAAAGCTCAGTAAACACTGAAGCTTTCTTT.

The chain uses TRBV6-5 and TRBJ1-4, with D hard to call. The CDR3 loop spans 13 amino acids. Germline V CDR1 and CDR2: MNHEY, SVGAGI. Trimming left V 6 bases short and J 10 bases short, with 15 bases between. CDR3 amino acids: CASRRTALGKLFF. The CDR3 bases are TGTGCCAGCAGGCGGACTGCTCTTGGAAAACTGTTTTTT.

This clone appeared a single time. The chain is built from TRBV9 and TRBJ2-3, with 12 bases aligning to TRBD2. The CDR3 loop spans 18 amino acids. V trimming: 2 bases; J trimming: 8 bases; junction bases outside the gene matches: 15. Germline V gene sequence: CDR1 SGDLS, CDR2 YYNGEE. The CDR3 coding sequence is TGTGCCAGCAGCGTCGCATTGACACTAGCGGGGGGCGAGGGTACGCAGTATTTT. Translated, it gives CASSVALTLAGGEGTQYF.

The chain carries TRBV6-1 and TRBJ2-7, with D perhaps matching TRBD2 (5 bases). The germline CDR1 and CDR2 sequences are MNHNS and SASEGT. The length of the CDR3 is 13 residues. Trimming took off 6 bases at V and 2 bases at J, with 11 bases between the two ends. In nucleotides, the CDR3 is TGTGCCAGCAGCCGGACGACTACCTACGAGCAGTACTTC. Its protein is CASSRTTTYEQYF.

In DNA, the CDR3 is TGTGCCTGGAGTGTAACGGGGCTCTTGAACCCCGTTTACGAGCAGTACTTC. Its translation: CAWSVTGLLNPVYEQYF. This chain connects TRBV30 to TRBJ2-7, with D possibly called TRBD1 or TRBD2 (5 bases each). CDR3 size: 17 residues. Trimming left V 0 bases short and J 4 bases short, with 22 bases between. Germline CDR1 reads GTSNPN; CDR2 reads SVGIG (reference sequence). The full variable domain, rest sourced from reference TRBV30 and TRBJ2-7, is SQTIHQWPATLVQPVGSPLSLECTVEGTSNPNLYWYRQAAGRGLQLLFYSVGIGQISSEVPQNLSASRPQDRQFILSSKKLLLSDSGFYLCAWSVTGLLNPVYEQYFGPGTRLTVT.

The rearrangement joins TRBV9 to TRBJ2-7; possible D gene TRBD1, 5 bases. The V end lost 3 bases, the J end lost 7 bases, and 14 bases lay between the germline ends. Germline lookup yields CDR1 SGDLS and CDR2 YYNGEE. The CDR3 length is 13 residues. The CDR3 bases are TGTGCCAGCAGCGCGGACACGGACGGGGAGCAGTACTTC. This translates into CASSADTDGEQYF.

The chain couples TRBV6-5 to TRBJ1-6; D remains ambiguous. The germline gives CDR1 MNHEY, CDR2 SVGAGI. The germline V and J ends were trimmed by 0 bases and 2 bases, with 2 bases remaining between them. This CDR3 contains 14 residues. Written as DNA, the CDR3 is TGTGCCAGCAGTTACTCGCCCTATAATTCACCCCTCCACTTT. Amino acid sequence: CASSYSPYNSPLHF.